This T cell receptor (beta chain) is drawn from a study of neurological immune-mediated disorders. Study results and limitations: The greatest TCR clonal expansion appeared in HTLV-1-associated myelopathy and the smallest, falling below healthy controls, in multiple sclerosis. No CDR3 amino acid sequences recurred among expanded clones across subjects, suggesting private repertoires in all groups.

2 million PBMCs stored at -80 C were the source of the unsorted libraries. This clonotype was seen many times. Its antigen remains unknown. 5'RACE with 10-nucleotide random UMIs produced the cDNA. One entry per CDR3 protein, called by TCRdb with MiXCR from the 5' RACE reads. The data contain approximately 50,000 distinct CDR3 sequences, 10% of them singletons. This sequence was found in a man between 65 and 79 years old with HTLV-1-associated myelopathy (HAM/TSP). Sequenced: PBMCs.

CDR3 protein: CASSFSGTGIQYF. The DNA of the CDR3 is TGTGCCAGCTCATTTTCCGGGACAGGGATCCAGTACTTC. The V and J genes are TRBV18 and TRBJ2-7; 9 bases map to TRBD1. V dropped 5 bases and J dropped 10; count of bases not matched to a gene: 9. The CDR3 is 13 residues long. Germline CDR1 is KGHSH and CDR2 is LQKENI.